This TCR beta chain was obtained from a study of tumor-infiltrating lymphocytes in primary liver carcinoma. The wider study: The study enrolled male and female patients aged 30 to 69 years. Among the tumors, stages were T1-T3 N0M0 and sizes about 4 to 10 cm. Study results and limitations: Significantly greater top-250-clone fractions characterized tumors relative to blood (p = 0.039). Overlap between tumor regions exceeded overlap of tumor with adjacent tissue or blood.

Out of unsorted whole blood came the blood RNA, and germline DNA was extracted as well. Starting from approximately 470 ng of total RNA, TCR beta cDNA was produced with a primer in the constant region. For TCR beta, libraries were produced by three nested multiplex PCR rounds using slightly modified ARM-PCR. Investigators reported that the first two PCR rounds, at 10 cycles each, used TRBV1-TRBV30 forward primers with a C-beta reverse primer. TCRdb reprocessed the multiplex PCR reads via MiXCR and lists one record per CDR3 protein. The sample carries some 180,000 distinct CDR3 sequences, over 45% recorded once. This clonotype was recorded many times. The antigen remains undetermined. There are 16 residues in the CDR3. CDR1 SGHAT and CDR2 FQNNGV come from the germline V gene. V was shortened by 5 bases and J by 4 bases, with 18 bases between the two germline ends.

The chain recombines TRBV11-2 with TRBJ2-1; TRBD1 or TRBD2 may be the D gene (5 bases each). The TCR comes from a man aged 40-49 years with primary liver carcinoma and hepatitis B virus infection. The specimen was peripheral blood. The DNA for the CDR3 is TGTGCCAGCAGCATAGGGACCCTAGAGAGATACAATGAGCAGTTCTTC. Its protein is CASSIGTLERYNEQFF.